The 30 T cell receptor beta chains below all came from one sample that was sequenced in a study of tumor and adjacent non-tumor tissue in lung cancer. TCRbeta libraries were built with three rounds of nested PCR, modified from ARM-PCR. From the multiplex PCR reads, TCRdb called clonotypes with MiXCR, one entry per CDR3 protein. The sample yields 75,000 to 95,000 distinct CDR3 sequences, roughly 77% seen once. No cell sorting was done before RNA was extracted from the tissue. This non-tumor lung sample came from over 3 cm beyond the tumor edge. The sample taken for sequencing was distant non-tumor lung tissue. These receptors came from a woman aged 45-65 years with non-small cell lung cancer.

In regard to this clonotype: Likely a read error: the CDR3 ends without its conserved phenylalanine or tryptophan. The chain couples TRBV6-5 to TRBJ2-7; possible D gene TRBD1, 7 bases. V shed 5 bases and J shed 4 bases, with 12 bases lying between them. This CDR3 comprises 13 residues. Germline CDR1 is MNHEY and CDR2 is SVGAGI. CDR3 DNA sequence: TGTGCCAGCAGTACGCCAGGGGGGTACGAGCAGTACTTA. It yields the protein CASSTPGGYEQYL.

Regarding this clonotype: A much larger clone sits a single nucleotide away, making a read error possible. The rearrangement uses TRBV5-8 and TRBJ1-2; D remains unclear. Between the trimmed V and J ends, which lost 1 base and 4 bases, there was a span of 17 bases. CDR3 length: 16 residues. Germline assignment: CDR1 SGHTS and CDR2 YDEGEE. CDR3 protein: CASSLNVFPRIYGYTF. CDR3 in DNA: TGTGCCAGCAGCTTGAATGTTTTCCCACGGATCTATGGCTACACCTTC.

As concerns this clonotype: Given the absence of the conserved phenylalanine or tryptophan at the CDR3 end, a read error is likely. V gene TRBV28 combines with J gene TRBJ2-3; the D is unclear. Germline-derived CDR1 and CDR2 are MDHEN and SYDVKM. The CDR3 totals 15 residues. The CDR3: CASSLPSSHTVTQYI. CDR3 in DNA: TGTGCCAGCAGTTTACCTTCGTCTCACACAGTTACGCAGTATATT.

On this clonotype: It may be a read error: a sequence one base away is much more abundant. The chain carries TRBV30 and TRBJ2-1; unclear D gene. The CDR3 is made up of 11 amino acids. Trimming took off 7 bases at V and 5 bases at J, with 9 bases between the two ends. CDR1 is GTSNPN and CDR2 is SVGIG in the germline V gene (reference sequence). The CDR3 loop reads CALRKHNEQFF. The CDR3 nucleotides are TGTGCCTTGAGGAAACACAATGAGCAGTTCTTC.

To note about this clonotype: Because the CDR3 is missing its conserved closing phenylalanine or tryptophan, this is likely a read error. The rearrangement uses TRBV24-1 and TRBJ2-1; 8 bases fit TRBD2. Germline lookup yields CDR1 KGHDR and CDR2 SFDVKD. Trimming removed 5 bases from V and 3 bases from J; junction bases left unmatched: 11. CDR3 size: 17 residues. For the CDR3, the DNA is TGTGCCACCAGTGTTGAGGGACTAGGACTGCTCTACAATGAGCAGTTCATC. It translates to CATSVEGLGLLYNEQFI.

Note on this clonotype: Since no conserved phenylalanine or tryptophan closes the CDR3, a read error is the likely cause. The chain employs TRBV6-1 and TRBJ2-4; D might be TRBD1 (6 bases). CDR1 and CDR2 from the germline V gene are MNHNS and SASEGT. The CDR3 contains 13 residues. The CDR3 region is CSSRGQSKNIQYV. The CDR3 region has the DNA TGTTCCAGCAGGGGACAATCCAAAAACATTCAGTACGTC.

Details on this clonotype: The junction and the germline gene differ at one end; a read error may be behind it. CDR3 sequence (DNA): TGCAGCGTTGCTGGCAGGGACTACAATGAGCAATCCTTC. Translating it yields CSVAGRDYNEQSF. This chain links TRBV29-1 with TRBJ2-1; 7 nucleotides line up with TRBD2. The CDR3 runs 13 residues. The germline gives CDR1 SQVTM, CDR2 ANQGSEA.

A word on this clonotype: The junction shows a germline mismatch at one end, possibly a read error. CDR3 nucleotide sequence: TGTGCCAGCAGCCCGGCACGCGAGGTGAGCACAGATACACAGTATTTT. It specifies CASSPAREVSTDTQYF. V is TRBV4-2 and J is TRBJ2-3; no clear D. The germline V gene encodes CDR1 LGHNA and CDR2 YNFKEQ. The CDR3 contains 16 residues.

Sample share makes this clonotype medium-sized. Written as DNA, the CDR3 is TGCAGCGTTGCTGAGAGTAGGGCAGATACGCAGTATTTT. It codes for CSVAESRADTQYF. The V and J genes are TRBV29-1 and TRBJ2-3, with D uncertain. Germline V gives CDR1 SQVTM, CDR2 ANQGSEA. The CDR3 has 13 residues. V gave up 4 bases and J gave up 4 bases, with 12 bases separating them.

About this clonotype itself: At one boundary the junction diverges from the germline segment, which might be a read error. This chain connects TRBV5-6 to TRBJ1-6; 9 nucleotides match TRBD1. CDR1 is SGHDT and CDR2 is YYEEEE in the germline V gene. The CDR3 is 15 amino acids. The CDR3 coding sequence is TGTGCCAGCATCTGGGGACAGGGTTACAATTCACCCCTCCAATTT. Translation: CASIWGQGYNSPLQF.

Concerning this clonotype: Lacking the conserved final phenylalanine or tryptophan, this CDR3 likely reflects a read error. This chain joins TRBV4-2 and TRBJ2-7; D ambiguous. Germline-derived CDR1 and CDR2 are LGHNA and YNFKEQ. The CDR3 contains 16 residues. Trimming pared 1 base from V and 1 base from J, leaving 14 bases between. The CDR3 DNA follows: TGTGCCAGCAGCCAAGTATTCGGGCCCTATTCCTACGAGCAGTACTTA. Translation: CASSQVFGPYSYEQYL.

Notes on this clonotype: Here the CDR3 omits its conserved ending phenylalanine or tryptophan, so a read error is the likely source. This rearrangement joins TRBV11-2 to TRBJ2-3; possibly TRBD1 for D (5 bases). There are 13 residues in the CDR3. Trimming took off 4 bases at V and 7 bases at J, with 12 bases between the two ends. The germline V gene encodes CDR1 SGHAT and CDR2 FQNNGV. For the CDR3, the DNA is TGTGCCAGCAGCTCAGGGTCGGAGAATACGCAGTATTCT. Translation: CASSSGSENTQYS.

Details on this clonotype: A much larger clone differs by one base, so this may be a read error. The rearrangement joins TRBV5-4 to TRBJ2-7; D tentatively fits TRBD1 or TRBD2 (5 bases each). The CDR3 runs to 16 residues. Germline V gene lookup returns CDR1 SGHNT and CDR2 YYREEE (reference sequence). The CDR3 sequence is CDSSTYSGTAGDEQYF. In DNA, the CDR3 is TGTGACAGCAGCACCTACTCCGGGACGGCTGGAGACGAGCAGTACTTC.

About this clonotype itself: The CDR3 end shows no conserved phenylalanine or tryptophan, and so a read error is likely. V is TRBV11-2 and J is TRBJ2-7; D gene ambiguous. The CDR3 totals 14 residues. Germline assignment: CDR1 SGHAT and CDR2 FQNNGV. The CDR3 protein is CTSSLESTAYEQYL. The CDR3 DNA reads TGTACCAGCAGCTTGGAGAGTACCGCCTACGAGCAGTACTTA.

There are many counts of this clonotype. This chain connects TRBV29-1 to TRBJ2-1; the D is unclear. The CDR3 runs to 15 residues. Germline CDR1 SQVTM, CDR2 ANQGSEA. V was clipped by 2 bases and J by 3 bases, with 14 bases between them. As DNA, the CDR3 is TGCAGCGTTGAAACCCCCTTTGGGGACTACAATGAGCAGTTCTTC. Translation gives CSVETPFGDYNEQFF.

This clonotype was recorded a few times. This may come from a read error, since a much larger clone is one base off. CDR3 sequence (DNA): TGTGCCAACAGCCAAGGGGGGAGGTACAATGAGCAGTTCTTC. It translates to CANSQGGRYNEQFF. This sequence joins TRBV14 and TRBJ2-1; D assignment may be TRBD1 or TRBD2 (6 bases each). Germline V lookup: CDR1 SGHDN, CDR2 FVKESK. CDR3 size: 14 residues.

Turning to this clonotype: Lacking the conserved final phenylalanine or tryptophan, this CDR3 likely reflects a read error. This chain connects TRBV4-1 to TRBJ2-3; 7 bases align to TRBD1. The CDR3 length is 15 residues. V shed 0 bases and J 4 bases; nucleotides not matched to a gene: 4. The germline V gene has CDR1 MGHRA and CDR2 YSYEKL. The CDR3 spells CASSQDGQGADTQYL. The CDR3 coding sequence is TGCGCCAGCAGCCAAGATGGGCAGGGGGCAGATACGCAGTATTTA.

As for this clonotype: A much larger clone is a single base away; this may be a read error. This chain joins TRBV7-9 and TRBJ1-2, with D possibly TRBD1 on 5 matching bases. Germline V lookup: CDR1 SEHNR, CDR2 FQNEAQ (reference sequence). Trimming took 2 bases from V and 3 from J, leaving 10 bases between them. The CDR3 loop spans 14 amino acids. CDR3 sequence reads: CASSLNQGDYGYTF. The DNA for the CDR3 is TGTGCCAGCAGCTTAAATCAAGGGGACTATGGCTACACCTTC.

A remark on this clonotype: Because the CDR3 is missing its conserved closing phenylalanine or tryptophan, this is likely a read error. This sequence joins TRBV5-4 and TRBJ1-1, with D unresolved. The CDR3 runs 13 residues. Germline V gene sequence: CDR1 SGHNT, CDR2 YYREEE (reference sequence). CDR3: CANSLAGNTEAFY. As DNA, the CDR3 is TGTGCCAACAGCTTGGCTGGGAACACTGAAGCTTTCTAT.

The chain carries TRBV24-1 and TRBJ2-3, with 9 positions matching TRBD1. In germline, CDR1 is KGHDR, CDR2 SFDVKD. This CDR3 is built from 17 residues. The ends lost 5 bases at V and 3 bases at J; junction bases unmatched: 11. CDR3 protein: CATSALNRGRGTDTQYF. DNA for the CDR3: TGTGCCACCAGTGCTCTAAACAGGGGGCGCGGGACAGATACGCAGTATTTT.

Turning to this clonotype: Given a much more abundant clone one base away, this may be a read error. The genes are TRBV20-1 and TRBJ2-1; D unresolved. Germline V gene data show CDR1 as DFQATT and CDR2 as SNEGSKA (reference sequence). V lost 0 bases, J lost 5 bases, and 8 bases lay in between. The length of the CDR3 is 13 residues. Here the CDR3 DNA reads TGCAGTGCTAGAGAAGTAGCACACAATGAGCAGTTCTTC. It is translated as CSAREVAHNEQFF.

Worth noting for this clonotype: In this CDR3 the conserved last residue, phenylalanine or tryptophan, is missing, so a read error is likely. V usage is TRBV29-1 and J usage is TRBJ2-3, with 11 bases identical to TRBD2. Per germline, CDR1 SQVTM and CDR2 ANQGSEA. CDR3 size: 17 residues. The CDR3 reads CSVEDPSGRLGADTQYL. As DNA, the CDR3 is TGCAGTGTTGAAGACCCTAGCGGGAGGCTAGGAGCAGATACGCAGTATCTT.

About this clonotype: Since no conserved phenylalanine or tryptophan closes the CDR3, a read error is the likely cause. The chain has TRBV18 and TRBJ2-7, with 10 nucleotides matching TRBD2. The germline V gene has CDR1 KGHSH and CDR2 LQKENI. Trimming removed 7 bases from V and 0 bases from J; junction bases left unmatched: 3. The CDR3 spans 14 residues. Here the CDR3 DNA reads TGTGCCAGCTTGGGGACTAGCGCCTCCTACGAGCAGTACTAC. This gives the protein CASLGTSASYEQYY.

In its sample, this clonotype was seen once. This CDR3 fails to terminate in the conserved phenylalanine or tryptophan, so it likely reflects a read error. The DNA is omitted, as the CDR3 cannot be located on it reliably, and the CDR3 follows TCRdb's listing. The CDR3 reads CSARDSNTQETQNL. V gene TRBV20-1 combines with J gene TRBJ2-5. Germline V gene sequence: CDR1 DFQATT, CDR2 SNEGSKA (reference sequence). The CDR3 length is 14 residues, termini included.

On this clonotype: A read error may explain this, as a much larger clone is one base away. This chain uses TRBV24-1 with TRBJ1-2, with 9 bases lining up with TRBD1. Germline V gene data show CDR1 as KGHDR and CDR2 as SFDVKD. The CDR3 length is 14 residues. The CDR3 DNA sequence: TGTGCCACCAGTGAGTCGGGACAGGGACATGGCTACATCTTC. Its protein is CATSESGQGHGYIF.

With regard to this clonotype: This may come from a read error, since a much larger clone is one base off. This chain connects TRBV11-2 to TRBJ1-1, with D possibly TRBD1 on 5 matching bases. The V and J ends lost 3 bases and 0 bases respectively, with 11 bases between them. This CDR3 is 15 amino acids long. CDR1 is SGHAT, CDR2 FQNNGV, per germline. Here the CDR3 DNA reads TGTGCCAGCAGCTTCGGACACTCCATGAACACTGAAGCTTTCTTT. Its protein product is CASSFGHSMNTEAFF.

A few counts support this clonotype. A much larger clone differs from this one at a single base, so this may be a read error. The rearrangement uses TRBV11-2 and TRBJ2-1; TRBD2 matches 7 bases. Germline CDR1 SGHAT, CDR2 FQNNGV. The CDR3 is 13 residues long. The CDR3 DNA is TGTGCCAGCAGCTACCCTAGCGGAAATGAGCATTTCTTC. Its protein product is CASSYPSGNEHFF.

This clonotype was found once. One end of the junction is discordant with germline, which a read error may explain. CDR3 loop: CARSLSGTGTYEQYF. The CDR3 bases are TGCGCCCGCAGCCTTTCGGGGACAGGGACCTACGAGCAGTACTTC. The rearrangement links TRBV4-1 to TRBJ2-7; 9 bases are shared with TRBD1. Germline values: CDR1 MGHRA, CDR2 YSYEKL. The length of the CDR3 is 15 residues.

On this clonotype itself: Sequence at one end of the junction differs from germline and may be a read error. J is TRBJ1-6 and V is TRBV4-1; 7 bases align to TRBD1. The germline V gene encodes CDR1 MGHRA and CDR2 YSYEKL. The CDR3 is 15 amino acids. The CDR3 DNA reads TGCGCCAGCAGCCATCAGGGGGGTAATAATTCACACCTCCACTTT. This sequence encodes CASSHQGGNNSHLHF.

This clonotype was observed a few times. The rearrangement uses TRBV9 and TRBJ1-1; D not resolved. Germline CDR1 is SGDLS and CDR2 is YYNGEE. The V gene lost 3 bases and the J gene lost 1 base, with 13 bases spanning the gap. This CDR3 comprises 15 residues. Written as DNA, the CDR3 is TGTGCCAGCAGCGCAGATGGGCACCCGAACACTGAAGCTTTCTTT. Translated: CASSADGHPNTEAFF.